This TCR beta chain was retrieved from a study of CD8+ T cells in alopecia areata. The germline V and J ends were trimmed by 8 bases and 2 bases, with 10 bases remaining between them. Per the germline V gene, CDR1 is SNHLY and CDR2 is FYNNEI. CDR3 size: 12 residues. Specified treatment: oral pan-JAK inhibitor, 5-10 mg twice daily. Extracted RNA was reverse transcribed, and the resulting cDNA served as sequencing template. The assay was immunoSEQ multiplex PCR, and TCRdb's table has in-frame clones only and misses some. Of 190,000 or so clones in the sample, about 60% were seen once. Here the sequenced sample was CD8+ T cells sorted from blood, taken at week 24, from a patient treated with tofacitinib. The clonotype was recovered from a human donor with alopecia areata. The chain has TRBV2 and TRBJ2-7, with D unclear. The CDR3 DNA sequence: TGTGCCAGCCTGGTTAAGGCCTACGAGCAGTACTTC. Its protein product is CASLVKAYEQYF.